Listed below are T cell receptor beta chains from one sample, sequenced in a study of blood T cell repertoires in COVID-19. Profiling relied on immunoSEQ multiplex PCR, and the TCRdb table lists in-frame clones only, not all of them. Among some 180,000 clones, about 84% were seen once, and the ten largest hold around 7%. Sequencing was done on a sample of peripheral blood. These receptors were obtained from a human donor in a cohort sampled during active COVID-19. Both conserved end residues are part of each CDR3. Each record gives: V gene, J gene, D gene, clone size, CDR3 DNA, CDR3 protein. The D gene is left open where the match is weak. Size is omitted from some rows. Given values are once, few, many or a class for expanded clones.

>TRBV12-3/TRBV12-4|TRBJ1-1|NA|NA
TGTGCCAGCATGGCGGCCGAGGAAGCTTTCTTT
CASMAAEEAFF
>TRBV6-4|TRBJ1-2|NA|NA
TGTGCCAGCAGTGACTCGTTAAGGGGCCGACACACCTTCTATGGCTACACCTTC
CASSDSLRGRHTFYGYTF
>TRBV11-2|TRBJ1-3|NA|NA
TGTGCCAGCAGCCAACCACAGGGAAACACCATATATTTT
CASSQPQGNTIYF
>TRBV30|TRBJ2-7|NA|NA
TGTGCCTGGAGAACCAGAGACACCGGAGAGCAGTACTTC
CAWRTRDTGEQYF
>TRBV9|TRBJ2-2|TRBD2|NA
TGTGCCAGCAGCGCCCAGGGGCGGGGGGACCTCACCGGGGAGCTGTTTTTT
CASSAQGRGDLTGELFF
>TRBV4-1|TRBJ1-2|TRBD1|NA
TGCGCCAGCAGCCGAGGGACAGGGGGGTATGGCTACACCTTC
CASSRGTGGYGYTF
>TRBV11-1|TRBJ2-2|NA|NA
TGTGCCAGCAGCCCCGAGGCAGCAACGAACACCGGGGAGCTGTTTTTT
CASSPEAATNTGELFF
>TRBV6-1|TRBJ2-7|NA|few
TGTGCCAGCAGTGAAGCGTCGAGCTCCTACGAGCAGTACTTC
CASSEASSSYEQYF
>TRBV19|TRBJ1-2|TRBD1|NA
TGTGCCACGGCGATGGGGACAGGGGTGTATGGCTACACCTTC
CATAMGTGVYGYTF
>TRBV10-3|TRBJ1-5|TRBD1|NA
TGTGCCATCAGCGAGACAGGGGACGGAGATCAGCCCCAGCATTTT
CAISETGDGDQPQHF
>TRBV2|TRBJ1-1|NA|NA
TGTGCCAGCCGGGGGGACCTGAACACTGAAGCTTTCTTT
CASRGDLNTEAFF
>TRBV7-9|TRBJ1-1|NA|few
TGTGCCAGCAGCTTAGCGCCAGGGGAGACTGAAGCTTTCTTT
CASSLAPGETEAFF
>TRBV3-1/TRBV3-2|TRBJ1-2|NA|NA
TGTGCCAGCTCAAGGGACTCCCAGTTCTATGGCTACACCTTC
CASSRDSQFYGYTF
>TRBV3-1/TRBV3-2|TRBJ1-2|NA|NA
TGTGCCAGCAGCCAGCGAAGGGGGGGCTACACCTTC
CASSQRRGGYTF
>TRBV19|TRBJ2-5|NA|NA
TGTGCCAGTAGTATAGGGGGCGTACTACAAGAGACCCAGTACTTC
CASSIGGVLQETQYF
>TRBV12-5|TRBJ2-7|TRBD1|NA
TGTGCTAGTGGTGTGGGACAGGGTTCTTCCGAGCAGTACTTC
CASGVGQGSSEQYF
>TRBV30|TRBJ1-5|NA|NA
TGTGCCTGGAGTTTGCCGGGGTTGGGCAATCAGCCCCAGCATTTT
CAWSLPGLGNQPQHF
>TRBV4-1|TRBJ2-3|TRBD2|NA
TGCGCCAGCAGCCGGGAGGGACTACGGACAGATACGCAGTATTTT
CASSREGLRTDTQYF
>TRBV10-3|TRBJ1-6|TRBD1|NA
TGTGCCATCGGGGCAGGGGGATTTTTGAATTCACCCCTCCACTTT
CAIGAGGFLNSPLHF
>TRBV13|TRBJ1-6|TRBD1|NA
TGTGCCAGCAGCTTGGGGACAGGGGGTGGGTCACCCCTCCACTTT
CASSLGTGGGSPLHF
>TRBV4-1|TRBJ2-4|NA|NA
TGCGCCAGCAGCCAAGGCCAGGGTGCCAAAAACATTCAGTACTTC
CASSQGQGAKNIQYF
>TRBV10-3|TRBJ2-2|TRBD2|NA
TGTGCCACCGGAGCGGGGGCAGACACCGGGGAGCTGTTTTTT
CATGAGADTGELFF
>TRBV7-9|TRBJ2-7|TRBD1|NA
TGTGCCAGCAGCTTTGGGACAGGAGTCGCCTACGAGCAGTACTTC
CASSFGTGVAYEQYF
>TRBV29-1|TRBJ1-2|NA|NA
TGCAGCGTTGAGGGGGGGGGAGGTTTCTTAGCCTACTATGGCTACACCTTC
CSVEGGGGFLAYYGYTF
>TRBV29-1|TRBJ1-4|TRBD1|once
TGCAGCGCCCACAGGGGTGAAAAACTGTTTTTT
CSAHRGEKLFF
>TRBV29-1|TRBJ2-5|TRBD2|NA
TGCAGCGTTGAGAGGGTGGGAGGGAGTAGGGCCCAGTACTTC
CSVERVGGSRAQYF
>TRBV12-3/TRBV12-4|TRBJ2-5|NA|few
TGTGCCAGCCAGGGCAGGGCGCAAGAGACCCAGTACTTC
CASQGRAQETQYF
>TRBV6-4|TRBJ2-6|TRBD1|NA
TGTGCCAGCAGTATACAGGGGCAGGGATCTGGGGCCAACGTCCTGACTTTC
CASSIQGQGSGANVLTF
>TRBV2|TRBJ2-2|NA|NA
TGTGCCAGCAGGCCCCCCGCGGGGGAGCTGTTTTTT
CASRPPAGELFF
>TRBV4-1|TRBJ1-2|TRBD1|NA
TGCGCCAGCAGCCAAGATGGTCCAGACAGGGGGCAAGCTGGTGGCTACACCTTC
CASSQDGPDRGQAGGYTF
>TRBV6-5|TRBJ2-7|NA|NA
TGTGCCAGCAGAAAGGGGGGGAAAAACGACGAGCAGTACTTC
CASRKGGKNDEQYF
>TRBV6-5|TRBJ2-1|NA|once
TGTGCCAGCACCAGCGGACTCAATGAGCAGTTCTTC
CASTSGLNEQFF
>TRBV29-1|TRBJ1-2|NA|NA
TGCAGCGTTGCGACAGCAAATACTAACTATGGCTACACCTTC
CSVATANTNYGYTF
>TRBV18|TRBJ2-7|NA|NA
TGTGCCAGCTCACCCGACCGTGGGATGGGGCACGAGCAGTACTTC
CASSPDRGMGHEQYF
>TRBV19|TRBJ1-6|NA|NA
TGTGCCAGTAGTATTGGGGCAGGGAATTCACCCCTCCACTTT
CASSIGAGNSPLHF
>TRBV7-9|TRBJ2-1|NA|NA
TGTGCCAGCAGCCACGGTAGGAGGGCCCCGGCGAATGAGCAGTTCTTC
CASSHGRRAPANEQFF
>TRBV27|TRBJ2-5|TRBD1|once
TGTGCCAGCAGTTTAGGCAGGGGGGAGACCCAGTACTTC
CASSLGRGETQYF
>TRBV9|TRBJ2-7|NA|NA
TGTGCCAGCAGCCATCGAGACAGACCCTACGAGCAGTACTTC
CASSHRDRPYEQYF
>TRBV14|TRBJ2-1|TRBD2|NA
TGTGCCAGCAGCCAAGCAGCGGGGGGCCTCTACAATGAGCAGTTCTTC
CASSQAAGGLYNEQFF
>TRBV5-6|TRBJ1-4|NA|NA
TGTGCCAGCAGCCAACCACCCGGGACTCCCAATGAAAAACTGTTTTTT
CASSQPPGTPNEKLFF
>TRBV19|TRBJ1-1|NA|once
TGTGCCAGTAGTATGCAGGGTAACACTGAAGCTTTCTTT
CASSMQGNTEAFF
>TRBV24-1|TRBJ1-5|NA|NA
TGTGCCACCAGTTCCAGGGTGAGCAATCAGCCCCAGCATTTT
CATSSRVSNQPQHF
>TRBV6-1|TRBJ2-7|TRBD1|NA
TGTGCCAGCAGTGATCCGGGACAGGGGGCGATCGAGCAGTACTTC
CASSDPGQGAIEQYF
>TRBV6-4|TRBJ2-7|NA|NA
TGTGCCAGCAGTGGGCAGGGCTACGAGCAGTACTTC
CASSGQGYEQYF
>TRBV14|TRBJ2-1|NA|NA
TGTGCCAGCAGCCAAGTACCCCTTAGGACTTTCGAAGATGAGCAGTTCTTC
CASSQVPLRTFEDEQFF
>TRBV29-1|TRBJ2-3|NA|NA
TGCAGCGTTGATCAGGGTAGGGGCACAGATACGCAGTATTTT
CSVDQGRGTDTQYF
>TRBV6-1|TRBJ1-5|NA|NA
TGTGCCAGCAGTGAAGGGACAGATAATCAGCCCCAGCATTTT
CASSEGTDNQPQHF
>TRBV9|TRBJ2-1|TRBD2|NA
TGTGCCAGCAGCGTAGGGGTAGCGGGGGCCAATGAGCAGTTCTTC
CASSVGVAGANEQFF
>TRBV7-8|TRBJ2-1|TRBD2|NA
TGTGCCAGCAGCTTGGTATCACTAGCGGGGGGGCCGGGCAATGAGCAGTTCTTC
CASSLVSLAGGPGNEQFF
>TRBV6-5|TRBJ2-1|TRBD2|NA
TGTGCCAGCAGTTCGTGGGGGGGCTCCTACAATGAGCAGTTCTTC
CASSSWGGSYNEQFF